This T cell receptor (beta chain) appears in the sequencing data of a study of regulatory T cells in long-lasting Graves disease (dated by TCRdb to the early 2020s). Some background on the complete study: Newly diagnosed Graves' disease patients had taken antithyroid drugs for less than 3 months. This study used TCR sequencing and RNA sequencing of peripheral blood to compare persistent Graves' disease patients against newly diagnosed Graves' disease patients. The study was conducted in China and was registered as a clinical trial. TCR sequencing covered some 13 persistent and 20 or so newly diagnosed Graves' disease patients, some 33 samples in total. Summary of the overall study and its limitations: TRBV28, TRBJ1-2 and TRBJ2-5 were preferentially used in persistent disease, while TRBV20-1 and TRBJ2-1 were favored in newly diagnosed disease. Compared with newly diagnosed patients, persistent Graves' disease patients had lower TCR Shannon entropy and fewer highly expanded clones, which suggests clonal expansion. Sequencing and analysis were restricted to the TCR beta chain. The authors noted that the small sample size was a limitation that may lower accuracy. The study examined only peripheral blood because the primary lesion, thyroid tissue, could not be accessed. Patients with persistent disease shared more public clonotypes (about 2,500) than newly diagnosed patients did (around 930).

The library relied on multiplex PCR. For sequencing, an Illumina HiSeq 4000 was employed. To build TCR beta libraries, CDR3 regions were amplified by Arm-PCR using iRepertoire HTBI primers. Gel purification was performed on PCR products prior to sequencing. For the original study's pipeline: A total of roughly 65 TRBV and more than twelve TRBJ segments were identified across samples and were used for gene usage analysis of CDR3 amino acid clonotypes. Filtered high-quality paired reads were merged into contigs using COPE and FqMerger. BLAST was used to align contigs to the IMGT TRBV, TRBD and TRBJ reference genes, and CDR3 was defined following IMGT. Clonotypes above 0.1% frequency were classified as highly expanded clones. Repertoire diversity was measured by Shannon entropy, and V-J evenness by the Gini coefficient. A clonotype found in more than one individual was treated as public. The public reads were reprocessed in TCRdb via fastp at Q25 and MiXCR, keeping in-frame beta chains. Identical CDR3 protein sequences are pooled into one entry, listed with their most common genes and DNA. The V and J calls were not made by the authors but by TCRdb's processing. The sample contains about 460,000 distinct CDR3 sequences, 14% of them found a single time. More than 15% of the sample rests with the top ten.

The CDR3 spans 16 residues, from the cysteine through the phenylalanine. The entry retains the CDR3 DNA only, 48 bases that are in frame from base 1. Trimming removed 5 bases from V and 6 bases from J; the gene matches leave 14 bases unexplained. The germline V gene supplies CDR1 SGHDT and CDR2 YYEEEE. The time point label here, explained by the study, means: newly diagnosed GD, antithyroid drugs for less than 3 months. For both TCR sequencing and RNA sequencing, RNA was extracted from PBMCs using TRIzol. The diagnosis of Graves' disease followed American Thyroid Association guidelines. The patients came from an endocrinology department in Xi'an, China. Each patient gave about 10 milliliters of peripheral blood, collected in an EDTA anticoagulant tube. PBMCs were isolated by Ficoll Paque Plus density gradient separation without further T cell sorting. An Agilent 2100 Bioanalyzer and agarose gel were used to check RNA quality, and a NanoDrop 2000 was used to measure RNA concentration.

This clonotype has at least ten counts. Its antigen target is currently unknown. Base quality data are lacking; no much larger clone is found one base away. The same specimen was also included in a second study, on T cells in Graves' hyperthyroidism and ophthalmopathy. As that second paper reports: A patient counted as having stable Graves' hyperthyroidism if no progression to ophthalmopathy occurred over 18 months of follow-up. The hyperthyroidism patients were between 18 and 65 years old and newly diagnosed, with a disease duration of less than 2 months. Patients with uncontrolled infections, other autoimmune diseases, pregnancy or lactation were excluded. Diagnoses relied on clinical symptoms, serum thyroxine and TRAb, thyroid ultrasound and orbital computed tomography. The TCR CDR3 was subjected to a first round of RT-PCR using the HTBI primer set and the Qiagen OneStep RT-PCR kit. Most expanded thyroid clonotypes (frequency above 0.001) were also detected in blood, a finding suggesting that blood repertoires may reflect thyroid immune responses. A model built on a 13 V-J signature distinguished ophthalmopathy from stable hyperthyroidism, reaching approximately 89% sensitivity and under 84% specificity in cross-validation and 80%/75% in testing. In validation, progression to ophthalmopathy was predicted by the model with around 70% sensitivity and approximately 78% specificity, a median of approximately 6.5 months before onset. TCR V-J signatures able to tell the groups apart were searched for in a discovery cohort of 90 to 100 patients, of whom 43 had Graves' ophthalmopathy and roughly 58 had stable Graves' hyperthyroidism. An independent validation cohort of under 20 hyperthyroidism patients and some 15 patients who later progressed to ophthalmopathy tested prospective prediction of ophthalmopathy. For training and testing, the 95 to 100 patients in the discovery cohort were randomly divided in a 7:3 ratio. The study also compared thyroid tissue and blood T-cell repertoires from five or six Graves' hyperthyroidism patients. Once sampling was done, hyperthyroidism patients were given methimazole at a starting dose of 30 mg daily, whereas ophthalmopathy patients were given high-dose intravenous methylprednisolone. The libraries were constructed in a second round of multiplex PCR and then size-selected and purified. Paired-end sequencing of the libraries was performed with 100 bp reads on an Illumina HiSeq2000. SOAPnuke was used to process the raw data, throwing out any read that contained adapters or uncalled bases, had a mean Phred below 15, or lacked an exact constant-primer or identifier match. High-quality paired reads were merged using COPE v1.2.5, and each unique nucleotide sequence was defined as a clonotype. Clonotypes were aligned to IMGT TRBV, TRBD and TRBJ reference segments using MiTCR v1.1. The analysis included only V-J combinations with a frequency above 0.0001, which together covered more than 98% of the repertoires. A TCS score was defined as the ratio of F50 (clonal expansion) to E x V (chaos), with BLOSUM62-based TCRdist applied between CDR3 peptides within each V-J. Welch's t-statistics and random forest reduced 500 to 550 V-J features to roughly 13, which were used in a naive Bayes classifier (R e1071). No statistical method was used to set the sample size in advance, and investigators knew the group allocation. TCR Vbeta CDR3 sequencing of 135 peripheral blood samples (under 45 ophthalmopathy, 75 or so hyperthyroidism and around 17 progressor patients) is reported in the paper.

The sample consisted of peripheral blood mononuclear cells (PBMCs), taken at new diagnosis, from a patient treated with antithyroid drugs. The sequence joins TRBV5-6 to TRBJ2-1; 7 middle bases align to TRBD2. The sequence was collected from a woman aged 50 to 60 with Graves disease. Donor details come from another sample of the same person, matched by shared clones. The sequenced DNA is TGTGCCAGCAGTCTTCCAGCCCCTAGCGGCTTCAATGAGCAGTTCTTC. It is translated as CASSLPAPSGFNEQFF.